The entry below gives a single T cell receptor (beta chain) sequence along with its context. Germline V CDR1 and CDR2: SGHDN, FVKESK. With 0 bases removed from V and 9 bases from J, the gap between germline ends came to 12 bases. This CDR3 spans 13 amino acids. The sample is drawn from a study of blood T cell repertoires in COVID-19. Profiled with immunoSEQ multiplex PCR; TCRdb holds only in-frame clones, not every one. The table records approximately 400,000 clones, around 88% of them present only once. The rearrangement uses TRBV14 and TRBJ2-7, with a tentative D call TRBD2 (7 bases). Sequencing input: peripheral blood. This receptor was identified in a woman in her forties or fifties with COVID-19, enrolled during active disease. CDR3 sequence (DNA): TGTGCCAGCAGCCAAGATAGGGGGGGCCGGCAGTACTTC. Translated, it gives CASSQDRGGRQYF. Together with reference TRBV14 and TRBJ2-7, the CDR3 gives the full variable domain: EAGVTQFPSHSVIEKGQTVTLRCDPISGHDNLYWYRRVMGKEIKFLLHFVKESKQDESGMPNNRFLAERTGGTYSTLKVQPAELEDSGVYFCASSQDRGGRQYFGPGTRLTVT.